The 18 T cell receptor beta chains given below trace back to one sample, sequenced in a study of T cell responses to AZD1222 COVID-19 vaccine. TCRdb's copy holds only in-frame clones and misses some; the assay was immunoSEQ multiplex PCR. The repertoire holds 77,000 or so clones, with 80% to 90% as singletons. This sample comprised peripheral blood, obtained on day 0 of AZD1222 vaccination. Source of these receptors: an adult in good health.

The chain joins TRBV6-5 to TRBJ2-5; 9 bases match TRBD2. The J segment lost 0 bases and the V segment lost 4 bases, leaving 3 bases of the junction unmatched. Germline loops: CDR1 MNHEY, CDR2 SVGAGI. The CDR3 has 15 amino acids. The CDR3 bases are TGTGCCAGCAGTTGGGCTAGCGGGAACCAAGAGACCCAGTACTTC. This codes for CASSWASGNQETQYF.

The chain uses TRBV5-4 and TRBJ2-3; D is uncertain. This CDR3 comprises 16 residues. CDR1 SGHNT and CDR2 YYREEE come from the germline V gene (reference sequence). V lost 0 bases and J lost 0, with 11 bases in between. The CDR3 DNA follows: TGTGCCAGCAGCTTGGTTTACGGTCGGAGCACAGATACGCAGTATTTT. It codes for CASSLVYGRSTDTQYF.

J is TRBJ1-4 and V is TRBV2; a weak D match, TRBD1 (6 bases). The CDR3 extends over 15 amino acids. Germline V gene lookup returns CDR1 SNHLY and CDR2 FYNNEI. Trimming removed 6 bases from V and 3 bases from J, with 14 bases in between. The CDR3 region has the DNA TGTGCCAGCAGGTCCTTGCAGGGGCCTAATGAAAAACTGTTTTTT. Protein: CASRSLQGPNEKLFF.

The V call is TRBV6-2 or TRBV6-3, the J call TRBJ2-6; no firm D call. Trimming stripped 2 bases from V and 2 bases from J, with 7 bases between. The V gene's germline CDR1 is MNHEY and CDR2 SVGEGT. The CDR3 extends over 15 amino acids. CDR3 in amino acids: CASSYTGAGANVLTF. The CDR3 region has the DNA TGTGCCAGCAGTTACACGGGTGCTGGGGCCAACGTCCTGACTTTC.

The CDR3 DNA reads as TGTGCCAGTTCTGGGACAGGACCCTACGAGCAGTACTTC. Encoded protein: CASSGTGPYEQYF. The chain is built from TRBV6-5 and TRBJ2-7; 8 bases map to TRBD1. V dropped 9 bases and J dropped 2; count of bases not matched to a gene: 6. Looked up from germline, CDR1 is MNHEY and CDR2 is SVGAGI. The CDR3 spans 13 residues.

The V gene is TRBV10-1, the J gene TRBJ2-1, with 14 bases matching TRBD2. The junction had 3 bases not matched to a gene; V was cut back by 2 bases and J by 0 bases. The germline V gene encodes CDR1 WNHNN and CDR2 SYGVQD (reference sequence). The CDR3 totals 18 residues. Written as DNA, the CDR3 is TGCGCCAGCAGTGAGGGGACTAGCGGGAGACCCTCCTACAATGAGCAGTTCTTC. Translation: CASSEGTSGRPSYNEQFF.

CDR3 amino acids: CASTQSGRDYSYEQYF. In DNA, the CDR3 is TGTGCCAGCACTCAAAGCGGGAGGGACTATTCCTACGAGCAGTACTTC. V gene TRBV28 combines with J gene TRBJ2-7; the match to TRBD2 covers 10 bases. The V gene end was trimmed by 7 bases and the J gene end by 1 base; junction bases not matched to a gene: 10. CDR1 is MDHEN, CDR2 SYDVKM, per germline. The CDR3 consists of 16 residues.

This chain connects TRBV6-1 to TRBJ1-2; TRBD1 matches at 7 bases. Looked up from germline, CDR1 is MNHNS and CDR2 is SASEGT. This CDR3 has 13 amino acids. V lost 6 bases and J lost 8; bases outside the gene matches: 9. The CDR3 spells CASSSDRVDGYTF. For the CDR3, the DNA is TGTGCCAGCAGCTCCGACAGGGTCGACGGCTACACCTTC.

V usage is TRBV28 and J usage is TRBJ1-1; 7 nucleotides line up with TRBD1. CDR3 length equals 15 residues. V lost 7 bases and J lost 4; bases outside the gene matches: 12. CDR1 is MDHEN, CDR2 SYDVKM, per germline. In nucleotides, the CDR3 is TGTGCCAGCACCGAGGCGACAGGGAGAGGCACTGAAGCTTTCTTT. Encoded protein: CASTEATGRGTEAFF.

This rearrangement joins TRBV29-1 to TRBJ2-2; 12 bases match TRBD1. This CDR3 has 14 residues. J lost 7 bases, V lost 5 bases, and 5 bases had no gene match. Germline lookup yields CDR1 SQVTM and CDR2 ANQGSEA. CDR3: CSVWDRGRGGELFF. CDR3 in DNA: TGCAGCGTTTGGGACAGGGGGCGAGGCGGGGAGCTGTTTTTT.

The chain uses TRBV29-1 and TRBJ1-5; TRBD1 might be the D (5 bases). With 4 bases removed from V and 0 bases from J, the gap between germline ends came to 10 bases. This CDR3 has 14 amino acids. CDR1 is SQVTM, CDR2 ANQGSEA, per germline. The CDR3 region is CSVGGTDSNQPQHF. CDR3 in DNA: TGCAGCGTTGGGGGGACGGATAGCAATCAGCCCCAGCATTTT.

This clone came up once. This sequence joins TRBV28 and TRBJ2-2; D is perhaps TRBD1 or TRBD2 (6 bases each). V lost 6 bases and J 4 bases, leaving 12 bases between the germline ends. CDR1 is MDHEN and CDR2 is SYDVKM in the germline V gene. This CDR3 contains 14 residues. The CDR3 sequence is CASRRGLGTGELFF. The CDR3 coding sequence is TGTGCCAGCAGACGGGGGCTCGGCACCGGGGAGCTGTTTTTT. The full variable domain, its missing parts supplied by reference TRBV28 and TRBJ2-2, is DVKVTQSSRYLVKRTGEKVFLECVQDMDHENMFWYRQDPGLGLRLIYFSYDVKMKEKGDIPEGYSVSREKKERFSLILESASTNQTSMYLCASRRGLGTGELFFGEGSRLTVL.

V usage is TRBV21-1 and J usage is TRBJ1-5. TRBV21-1 is assigned pseudogene status. This CDR3 has 16 residues. The chain's CDR3 is CASSKDVRECNQPQHF. Written as DNA, the CDR3 is TGTGCCAGCAGCAAAGACGTAAGGGAGTGCAATCAGCCCCAGCATTTT.

V is TRBV27 and J is TRBJ2-7, with D tentatively TRBD1 (5 bases). The germline V gene has CDR1 MNHEY and CDR2 SMNVEV (reference sequence). The CDR3 contains 11 residues. The V end lost 5 bases, the J end lost 7 bases, and 9 bases lay between the germline ends. CDR3: CASSLRQEQYF. The CDR3 DNA sequence: TGTGCCAGCAGTCTGAGACAGGAGCAGTACTTC.

The V gene is TRBV5-3, the J gene TRBJ2-1; no reliable D call. TRBV5-3 is sorted into the ORF group, with uncertain function. The CDR3 totals 11 residues. V lost 0 bases and J lost 15, with 10 bases in between. CDR3 in DNA: TGTGCCAGAAGCTTGGGACTCTCAGGGTTCTTC. It codes for CARSLGLSGFF.

This clone was detected once. This chain joins TRBV10-2 and TRBJ1-5, with a possible D match to TRBD1 (5 bases). Germline V CDR1 and CDR2: WSHSY, SAAADI. The CDR3 sequence is 13 residues long. V lost 7 bases and J 3 bases, leaving 10 bases between the germline ends. DNA for the CDR3: TGCGCCAGCACCGGGGCTGACAATCAGCCCCAGCATTTT. Its protein is CASTGADNQPQHF.

J is TRBJ1-1 and V is TRBV6-5, with D maybe TRBD1 (5 bases). The ends were cut back, 8 bases at V and 0 bases at J, with 10 bases in the middle. Germline V gives CDR1 MNHEY, CDR2 SVGAGI. The CDR3 spans 13 residues. CDR3 sequence (DNA): TGTGCCAGCGCGGGCAGGGTGAACACTGAAGCTTTCTTT. This codes for CASAGRVNTEAFF.

This chain links TRBV9 with TRBJ2-7; 8 bases are a match to TRBD1. This CDR3 contains 15 residues. V lost 3 bases, J lost 4 bases, and 9 bases stayed unmatched. Germline V gives CDR1 SGDLS, CDR2 YYNGEE. As DNA, the CDR3 is TGTGCCAGCAGCGCACAGGGGGTCGTCGGGTACGAGCAGTACTTC. It codes for CASSAQGVVGYEQYF.